This TCR beta chain was sequenced in a study of cytomegalovirus exposure and HLA in healthy donors. Study information: T cells numbering around 200 million yielded 100 million to 120 million unique TCR beta sequences in an earlier analysis. Findings and limits, study-wide: Rarity marked most TCR sequences, yet some public TCRs occurred in many donors. Data from an earlier analysis indicated that most TCR beta V segments were productive either about 87% or about 30% of the time.

Primers: 60 Vbeta forward and 13 Jbeta reverse. The assay was immunoSEQ multiplex PCR, and TCRdb's table has in-frame clones only and misses some. The sample includes over 100,000 clones, 65% to 90% seen only once; the top ten take about 2%. As concerns this clone: Its specificity is not known.

Germline CDR1 reads SGDLS; CDR2 reads YYNGEE. This CDR3 region has 18 residues. The V and J ends lost 0 bases and 5 bases, in that order; junction bases with no gene match: 10. The sequencing sample was made of PBMCs. The rearrangement joins TRBV9 to TRBJ2-5, with 13 bases lining up with TRBD2. This TCR was sampled from a man younger than 45 in good health and CMV-seronegative. CDR3 sequence reads: CASSVDGTSGGAKETQYF. The CDR3 DNA reads TGTGCCAGCAGCGTAGATGGAACTAGCGGGGGGGCTAAGGAGACCCAGTACTTC.